This T cell receptor beta chain came from a study of T cell changes during pregnancy in multiple sclerosis. This CDR3 is built from 13 residues. The germline V gene has CDR1 GTSNPN and CDR2 SVGIG (reference sequence). Germline trimming cut 7 bases from V and 4 bases from J; bases unmatched to any gene: 9. The protocol was immunoSEQ multiplex PCR, while the TCRdb copy is restricted to in-frame clones and leaves out a portion. The sample records about 60,000 clones, around 93% being singletons. This receptor was identified in a female donor with multiple sclerosis, enrolled in a pregnancy study. The sample in question was CD4+ T cells from peripheral blood mononuclear cells, obtained in the first trimester of pregnancy. The chain recombines TRBV30 with TRBJ2-7; 8 bases are shared with TRBD1. CDR3 nucleotide sequence: TGTGCCTACAAAACAGGGGGGTCTTACGAGCAGTACTTC. This translates into CAYKTGGSYEQYF.